Ten or more counts support the clone carrying this TCR beta chain. What it recognizes is unknown. This CDR3 has 13 amino acids. V lost 5 bases and J lost 5; bases outside the gene matches: 4. Germline values: CDR1 MNHNY, CDR2 SVGAGI (reference sequence). The data derive from a study of CD8 T cells in ankylosing spondylitis. General study results and limits: Matched synovial fluid from ankylosing spondylitis patients was reported to be enriched for disease-linked clones. Clones linked with disease were CD8+ and fairly uncommon in the peripheral blood.

TCR beta libraries were made by quantitative 5'-RACE with molecular barcodes. TCRdb processed the 5' RACE reads anew with MiXCR; each CDR3 protein has one entry. The table shows 35,000 to 45,000 distinct CDR3 sequences, with roughly 11% occurring only once. The sequence derives from a male donor with ankylosing spondylitis or in good health (not recorded which). The sample taken for sequencing was blood, either unsorted or a sorted T cell fraction (not recorded which). The V and J genes are TRBV6-6 and TRBJ1-2; TRBD1 aligns across 8 bases. This CDR3 reads CASSLGTGYGYTF. The CDR3, as DNA: TGTGCCAGCAGTCTCGGGACAGGTTATGGCTACACCTTC.